Following are 12 T cell receptor beta chains from one sample sequenced in a study of CD8 T cells in Susac syndrome. RNA, at about 0.5 to 1 ug, was reverse transcribed with random hexamers. From the immunoSEQ multiplex PCR reads, TCRdb called clonotypes with MiXCR, one entry per CDR3 protein. The sample yields approximately 300,000 distinct CDR3 sequences, about 82% seen once. The sequenced sample consisted of CD8+ T cells from PBMCs. These receptor sequences come from a human donor with multiple sclerosis.

The rearrangement joins TRBV6-5 to TRBJ1-5; D is ambiguous. Trimming stripped 5 bases from V and 9 bases from J, with 14 bases between. The germline V gene encodes CDR1 MNHEY and CDR2 SVGAGI. The CDR3 runs to 13 residues. The DNA of the CDR3 is TGTGCCAGCAGTACCTCCCCCATTCTGCCCCAGCATTTT. It codes for CASSTSPILPQHF.

The gene calls are TRBV19 and TRBJ2-7, with 7 bases matching TRBD1. CDR1 and CDR2 (germline): LNHDA, SQIVND (reference sequence). The V segment lost 5 bases and the J segment 1 base; nucleotides outside the gene matches: 8. The CDR3 is 15 residues long. CDR3 nucleotides: TGTGCCAGTAGTGATGGCCAGGGGGAGTCCTACGAGCAGTACTTC. Translated: CASSDGQGESYEQYF.

V gene TRBV29-1 combines with J gene TRBJ2-3; 9 nucleotides match TRBD2. Germline V CDR1 and CDR2: SQVTM, ANQGSEA. V gave up 3 bases and J gave up 5 bases; unmatched junction bases: 12. This CDR3 has 16 residues. DNA for the CDR3: TGCAGCGTTGAGCTTGGCGGGAGGGGAGAGCGAGATACGCAGTATTTT. Encoded protein: CSVELGGRGERDTQYF.

The chain joins TRBV19 to TRBJ1-5; possibly TRBD1 for D (5 bases). The CDR3 is 16 amino acids. The V gene's germline CDR1 is LNHDA and CDR2 SQIVND (reference sequence). The V gene lost 6 bases and the J gene lost 5 bases, with 20 bases spanning the gap. In DNA form, the CDR3 reads TGTGCCAGTAGCTGGACGACAGCGGCTGGCTATCAGCCCCAGCATTTT. Translated, it gives CASSWTTAAGYQPQHF. The full variable domain, completed using reference TRBV19 and TRBJ1-5, is DGGITQSPKYLFRKEGQNVTLSCEQNLNHDAMYWYRQDPGQGLRLIYYSQIVNDFQKGDIAEGYSVSREKKESFPLTVTSAQKNPTAFYLCASSWTTAAGYQPQHFGDGTRLSIL.

The chain recombines TRBV25-1 with TRBJ2-6; D remains unclear. V was cut by 2 bases and J by 0 bases, with 11 bases left in between. The CDR3 runs to 17 residues. The germline V gene has CDR1 MGHDK and CDR2 SYGVNS. The CDR3 region has the DNA TGTGCCAGCAGTGAAAAGGGCCCCGGCTCTGGGGCCAACGTCCTGACTTTC. Translating it yields CASSEKGPGSGANVLTF.

The chain employs TRBV28 and TRBJ1-4, with a possible D match to TRBD1 (6 bases). The CDR3 totals 15 residues. Germline-derived CDR1 and CDR2 are MDHEN and SYDVKM. Trimming removed 3 bases from V and 7 bases from J, with 15 bases in between. The CDR3 region has the DNA TGTGCCAGCAGTTTCTTAGGCAGGGGTGCTGAAAAACTGTTTTTT. Translation: CASSFLGRGAEKLFF.

V gene TRBV6-2 or TRBV6-3 combines with J gene TRBJ2-3; tentatively, D is TRBD2 (6 bases). Trimming pared 5 bases from V and 6 bases from J, leaving 30 bases between. CDR1 is MNHEY, CDR2 SVGEGT, per germline. The CDR3 totals 19 residues. CDR3 DNA: TGTGCCAGCAGTCCCACCAGTTGGACTACTGGCCTGTTCGCGGATACGCAGTATTTT. Translated, it gives CASSPTSWTTGLFADTQYF.

This clonotype has just one count. The chain uses TRBV12-3 or TRBV12-4 and TRBJ2-2; 9 bases map to TRBD1. This CDR3 has 15 amino acids. The trim removed 4 bases at V and 6 bases at J, leaving 6 bases unmatched. The CDR3 is CASSSPGQGAGELFF. CDR3 in DNA: TGTGCCAGCAGTTCCCCGGGACAGGGTGCCGGGGAGCTGTTTTTT.

The CDR3 reads CAWSPSLGIYEQFF. As DNA, the CDR3 is TGTGCCTGGAGTCCTAGTTTAGGTATTTATGAGCAGTTCTTC. V is TRBV30 and J is TRBJ2-1; D not certain. The germline CDR1 and CDR2 sequences are GTSNPN and SVGIG (reference sequence). The CDR3 runs 14 residues. Trimming took off 2 bases at V and 8 bases at J, with 16 bases between the two ends.

The chain has TRBV6-2 or TRBV6-3 and TRBJ1-5; possibly TRBD1 for D (5 bases). The CDR3 totals 14 residues. Germline assignment: CDR1 MNHEY and CDR2 SVGEGT. Trimming removed 0 bases from V and 7 bases from J, with 10 bases in between. The CDR3 reads CASSYSRGAQPQHF. CDR3 bases: TGTGCCAGCAGTTACTCGAGAGGGGCCCAGCCCCAGCATTTT.

CDR3 coding DNA: TGTGCCAGCCCGAAAGGGACAGGGGCCGTTAGGGGGGCTGAAGCTTTCTTT. It translates to CASPKGTGAVRGAEAFF. This chain joins TRBV11-2 and TRBJ1-1; 10 bases line up with TRBD1. V was clipped by 8 bases and J by 6 bases; unmatched bases: 18. The germline CDR1 and CDR2 sequences are SGHAT and FQNNGV. There are 17 residues in the CDR3. The complete variable domain, with remaining parts taken from reference TRBV11-2 and TRBJ1-1, reads EAGVAQSPRYKIIEKRQSVAFWCNPISGHATLYWYQQILGQGPKLLIQFQNNGVVDDSQLPKDRFSAERLKGVDSTLKIQPAKLEDSAVYLCASPKGTGAVRGAEAFFGQGTRLTVV.

This sequence joins TRBV4-3 and TRBJ2-1; 8 bases are a match to TRBD2. CDR1 is LGHNA and CDR2 is YSLEER in the germline V gene. V shed 0 bases, J shed 7 bases, and the junction held 14 bases outside the gene matches. CDR3 length: 18 amino acids. The CDR3: CASSQEAPPAGVLNEQFF. In DNA form, the CDR3 reads TGCGCCAGCAGCCAAGAGGCCCCCCCAGCGGGGGTTTTAAATGAGCAGTTCTTC.